The source of this TCR beta chain is a study of blood T cell repertoires in COVID-19. The authors' processing: Reference gene primer amplification yielded estimated nucleated cell counts. Clones were read by immunoSEQ multiplex PCR, and TCRdb kept only the in-frame ones, dropping some. V and J calls and clone size are given by that table; D and trimming were obtained from the DNA. In the table there are about 270,000 clones, roughly nine tenths of which are singletons. Participants reported their clinical history, and cohort assignment relied on those reports. Recovery among Cohort 3 donors was established by two negative PCRs, clearance, or symptom resolution. CDR1 LNHNV and CDR2 YYDKDF come from the germline V gene (reference sequence). The CDR3 has 14 amino acids. Trimming cost V 2 bases and J 4 bases, with 6 bases left between them.

Sequencing was done on a sample of PBMCs or T cells enriched from blood (not recorded which). The chain carries TRBV15 and TRBJ1-6; D unclear. The TCR originated in a woman under 30 who had recovered from COVID-19. The CDR3 reads CATSRNNYNSPLHF. The CDR3 DNA reads TGTGCCACCAGCAGAAACAATTATAATTCACCCCTCCACTTT.